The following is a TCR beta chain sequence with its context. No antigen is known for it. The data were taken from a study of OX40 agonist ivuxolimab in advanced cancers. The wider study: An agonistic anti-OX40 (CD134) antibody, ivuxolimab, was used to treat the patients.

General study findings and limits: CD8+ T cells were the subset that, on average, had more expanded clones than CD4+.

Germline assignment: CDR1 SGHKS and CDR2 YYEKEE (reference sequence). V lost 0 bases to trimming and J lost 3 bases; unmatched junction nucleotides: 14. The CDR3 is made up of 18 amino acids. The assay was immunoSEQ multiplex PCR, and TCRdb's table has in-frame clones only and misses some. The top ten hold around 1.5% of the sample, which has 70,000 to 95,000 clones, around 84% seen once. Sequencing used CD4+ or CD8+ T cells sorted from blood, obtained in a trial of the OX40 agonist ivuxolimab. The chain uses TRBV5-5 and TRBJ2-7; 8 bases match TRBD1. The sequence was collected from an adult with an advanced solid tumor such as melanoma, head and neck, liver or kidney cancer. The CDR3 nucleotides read TGTGCCAGCAGCTTGGCCGCAGGGGGCCGCACCCTTATCTACGAGCAGTACTTC. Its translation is CASSLAAGGRTLIYEQYF.